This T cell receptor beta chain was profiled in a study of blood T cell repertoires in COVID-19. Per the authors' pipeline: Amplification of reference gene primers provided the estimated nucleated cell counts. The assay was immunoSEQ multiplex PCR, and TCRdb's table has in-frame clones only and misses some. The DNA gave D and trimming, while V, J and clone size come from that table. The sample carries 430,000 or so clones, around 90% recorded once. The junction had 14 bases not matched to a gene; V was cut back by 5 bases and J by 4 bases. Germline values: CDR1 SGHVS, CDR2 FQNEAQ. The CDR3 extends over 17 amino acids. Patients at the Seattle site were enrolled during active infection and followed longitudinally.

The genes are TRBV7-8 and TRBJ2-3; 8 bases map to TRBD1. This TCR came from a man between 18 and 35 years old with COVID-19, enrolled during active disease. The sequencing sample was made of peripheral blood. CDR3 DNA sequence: TGTGCCAGCAGCGGGAGAGCAGTGACAGGGGACGCAGATACGCAGTATTTT. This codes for CASSGRAVTGDADTQYF.